This T cell receptor beta chain was found in a study of high-grade serous ovarian cancer treatment subgroups. Study summary: Each sample yielded on average roughly 7,400 unique TCR beta rearrangements from over 12,000 reads.

Tumor samples were obtained before definitive surgery or chemotherapy. Note on this clone: The antigen remains undetermined.

Generated by immunoSEQ multiplex PCR, the TCRdb table keeps only in-frame clones and is missing some. The repertoire holds roughly 1,500 clones, around 77% seen once, with approximately 7.5% in the top ten. Study-wide results and caveats: These tumor repertoires lack spatial information from bulk sequencing. TCR relatedness rose with neoantigen level and trended with mutation load. Tumors within one patient showed repertoire similarity of 0.11 to 0.79.

The CDR3 totals 13 residues. The germline gives CDR1 SGHTA, CDR2 FQGNSA. Trimming removed 6 bases from V and 9 bases from J, with 18 bases in between. This receptor was identified in a human donor with high-grade serous ovarian cancer. Sequenced material: tumor tissue. The chain recombines TRBV7-2 with TRBJ2-7; D not resolved. Written as DNA, the CDR3 is TGTGCCAGCAGTCTGGATGAGGTTTTCGGGCAGTACTTC. Amino acid sequence: CASSLDEVFGQYF. Combining the CDR3 with reference TRBV7-2 and TRBJ2-7 gives the whole variable domain GAGVSQSPSNKVTEKGKDVELRCDPISGHTALYWYRQSLGQGLEFLIYFQGNSAPDKSGLPSDRFSAERTGGSVSTLTIQRTQQEDSAVYLCASSLDEVFGQYFGPGTRLTVT.